This T cell receptor beta chain was captured by sequencing in a study of blood T cells in healthy people across ages. The wider study: Per two T cells, about one barcoded beta molecule was captured through template switching.

Study results and caveats: Observed TCR beta diversity per million T cells went down as age went up. This fall followed a roughly linear course with age.

With regard to this clonotype: What it binds is not known.

The CDR3 runs to 16 residues. CDR1 and CDR2 (germline): SGHRS, YFSETQ. A J-beta primer mix and a sample-barcoded 5' primer were used in a second PCR of roughly 7 to 12 cycles. Paired-end reads containing CDR3 totaled no fewer than 3 million for each sample. One entry per CDR3 protein, called by TCRdb with MiXCR from the 5' RACE reads. The sample lists 600,000 or so distinct CDR3 sequences, around a fifth occurring once. The specimen was blood. The TCR originated in a man aged 65 to 85 in good health. This chain uses TRBV5-1 with TRBJ2-5, with TRBD1 identical over 10 bases. The J call may be mistaken, given a closer DNA end match to TRBJ2-7. CDR3 amino acids: CASSLGWDRGAYEQYF. The CDR3 bases are TGCGCCAGCAGCTTGGGGTGGGACAGGGGAGCCTACGAGCAGTACTTC.